Shown below are 13 T cell receptor beta chains from a single sample sequenced in a study of STAT5B mutations in CD4+ large granular lymphocyte leukemia. Clones were sequenced by immunoSEQ multiplex PCR, and TCRdb holds only the in-frame ones, with some missing. The sample lists some 29,000 clones; over 70% were seen once. Specimen: CD4+ T cells from blood buffy coats. The receptors come from a human donor in good health.

V usage is TRBV5-1 and J usage is TRBJ2-3; 9 bases match TRBD1. V was pared by 4 bases and J by 0 bases, with 3 bases of the junction left unmatched. The germline V gene has CDR1 SGHRS and CDR2 YFSETQ. The CDR3 totals 15 residues. CDR3 nucleotides: TGCGCCAGCAGCACTGGACAGGGGAGCACAGATACGCAGTATTTT. Protein: CASSTGQGSTDTQYF. Variable domain in full (rest from reference TRBV5-1 and TRBJ2-3): KAGVTQTPRYLIKTRGQQVTLSCSPISGHRSVSWYQQTPGQGLQFLFEYFSETQRNKGNFPGRFSGRQFSNSRSEMNVSTLELGDSALYLCASSTGQGSTDTQYFGPGTRLTVL.

The chain couples TRBV7-9 to TRBJ2-7; 7 nucleotides agree with TRBD1. The junction had 5 bases not matched to a gene; V was cut back by 5 bases and J by 7 bases. Germline V gene data show CDR1 as SEHNR and CDR2 as FQNEAQ (reference sequence). This CDR3 is 12 amino acids long. The DNA for the CDR3 is TGTGCCAGCAGCCCGCGACAGGGAGAGCAGTACGTC. Protein product: CASSPRQGEQYV.

The chain recombines TRBV6-5 with TRBJ1-4; D ambiguous. Germline V gene data show CDR1 as MNHEY and CDR2 as SVGAGI. Trimming shortened V by 0 bases and J by 2 bases, and 10 bases separated the two germline ends. The CDR3 totals 16 residues. CDR3 sequence reads: CASSYSKGGTNEKLFF. CDR3 DNA: TGTGCCAGCAGTTACTCGAAGGGCGGGACTAATGAAAAACTGTTTTTT.

A single count supports this clone. The chain joins TRBV19 to TRBJ2-2; D possibly uses TRBD1 or TRBD2 (5 bases each). The CDR3 runs 17 residues. The V gene's germline CDR1 is LNHDA and CDR2 SQIVND (reference sequence). With 6 bases removed from V and 5 bases from J, the gap between germline ends came to 22 bases. CDR3 sequence reads: CASSSTGTPSATGELFF. The DNA of the CDR3 is TGTGCCAGTAGCAGTACCGGGACCCCCTCAGCGACCGGGGAGCTGTTTTTT.

The V and J genes are TRBV11-3 and TRBJ2-3, with TRBD2 as a possible D gene (6 bases). The CDR3 contains 13 residues. The germline V and J ends were trimmed by 5 bases and 7 bases, with 13 bases remaining between them. Germline V lookup: CDR1 SGHNT, CDR2 YENEEA. Here the CDR3 reads CASSITGSNTQYF. The CDR3 nucleotides are TGTGCCAGCAGCATCACCGGGAGTAATACGCAGTATTTT.

This chain links TRBV7-8 with TRBJ2-5, with unresolved D. This CDR3 contains 14 residues. V dropped 1 base and J dropped 4 bases, with 10 bases sitting between them. In germline, CDR1 is SGHVS, CDR2 FQNEAQ. The chain's CDR3 is CASSLVPLPETQYF. CDR3 sequence (DNA): TGTGCCAGCAGCTTAGTCCCACTGCCAGAGACCCAGTACTTC.

V usage is TRBV28 and J usage is TRBJ1-1; TRBD1 aligns across 10 bases. Trimming removed 5 bases from V and 8 bases from J; junction bases left unmatched: 20. CDR1 is MDHEN and CDR2 is SYDVKM in the germline V gene. This CDR3 spans 18 amino acids. CDR3 residues: CASSPIWALDRGLSEAFF. The CDR3 DNA reads as TGTGCCAGCAGTCCGATATGGGCCCTCGACAGGGGGCTATCCGAAGCTTTCTTT.

The V and J genes are TRBV2 and TRBJ1-4; 8 positions match TRBD1. CDR1 is SNHLY, CDR2 FYNNEI, per germline. The CDR3 has 14 amino acids. V shed 6 bases and J 7 bases; nucleotides not matched to a gene: 7. CDR3 protein: CASRATGGSEKLFF. The CDR3 DNA reads as TGTGCCAGCAGGGCTACAGGGGGGAGTGAAAAACTGTTTTTT. The full variable domain, completed using reference TRBV2 and TRBJ1-4, is EPEVTQTPSHQVTQMGQEVILRCVPISNHLYFYWYRQILGQKVEFLVSFYNNEISEKSEIFDDQFSVERPDGSNFTLKIRSTKLEDSAMYFCASRATGGSEKLFFGSGTQLSVL.

The gene calls are TRBV28 and TRBJ2-7, with 7 bases that match TRBD1. Germline loops: CDR1 MDHEN, CDR2 SYDVKM. The V gene end was trimmed by 4 bases and the J gene end by 3 bases; junction bases not matched to a gene: 3. The CDR3 is made up of 13 amino acids. This chain's CDR3 is CASSSGGSYEQYV. For the CDR3, the DNA is TGTGCCAGCAGTTCAGGGGGTAGCTACGAGCAGTACGTC.

V gene TRBV14 combines with J gene TRBJ2-1, with D unclear. CDR1 is SGHDN and CDR2 is FVKESK in the germline V gene. The CDR3 covers 14 residues. The V end lost 0 bases, the J end lost 2 bases, and 5 bases lay between the germline ends. The CDR3 nucleotides read TGTGCCAGCAGCCAAGATTGGGCCTACAATGAGCAGTTCTTC. This sequence encodes CASSQDWAYNEQFF.

V usage is TRBV28 and J usage is TRBJ2-3, with 8 bases that match TRBD1. CDR3 length: 14 residues. The germline CDR1 and CDR2 sequences are MDHEN and SYDVKM. V shed 7 bases and J 10 bases; nucleotides not matched to a gene: 13. The CDR3, as DNA: TGTGCCAGCAATAGACAGGGGCTCGGCGAGGCGCAGTATTTT. Amino acids: CASNRQGLGEAQYF.

The chain has TRBV20-1 and TRBJ1-1; no clear D. This CDR3 has 11 amino acids. The V and J ends lost 5 bases and 7 bases respectively, with 11 bases between them. Per germline, CDR1 DFQATT and CDR2 SNEGSKA (reference sequence). The CDR3 sequence is CSAARRDEAFF. CDR3 nucleotide sequence: TGCAGTGCTGCCCGACGAGATGAAGCTTTCTTT.

V gene TRBV6-4 combines with J gene TRBJ2-7, with TRBD1 as a possible D gene (5 bases). The CDR3 spans 16 residues. The germline V gene has CDR1 MRHNA and CDR2 SNTAGT. Trimming stripped 5 bases from V and 1 base from J, with 18 bases between. CDR3 protein: CASSPEAGKESYEQYV. For the CDR3, the DNA is TGTGCCAGCAGTCCTGAGGCAGGGAAGGAATCCTACGAGCAGTACGTC.